This T cell receptor beta chain was sequenced in a study of glioma-infiltrating T cells after dendritic cell vaccination. Overall study context: Treatment, given 2003 to 2012, was autologous tumor lysate-pulsed dendritic cell vaccination.

Indicated time point: after dendritic cell vaccination, including at tumor progression/relapse. Patients had residual fresh-frozen tumor tissue and more than two years of survival data. Repertoires were generated with immunoSEQ multiplex PCR, while TCRdb's copy carries only in-frame clones and drops some. The sample carries tens of thousands of clones, approximately 80% recorded once. This TCR derives from a human donor with glioblastoma. The sample here was blood, taken after dendritic cell vaccination.

The CDR3 region has the DNA TGTGCCACAACGCCGGGGAAGGGCTACGAGCAGTACTTC. This encodes CATTPGKGYEQYF. The chain recombines TRBV6-5 with TRBJ2-7; D is perhaps TRBD2 (5 bases). This CDR3 is 13 amino acids long. Trimming pared 10 bases from V and 3 bases from J, leaving 16 bases between. The germline CDR1 and CDR2 sequences are MNHEY and SVGAGI.